This TCR beta chain came from a study of CD8+ T cells in alopecia areata. Study-level information: Scoring treated patients' severity relied on the percentage of scalp area affected. Points from the study as a whole: Scalp and blood retained many expanded lesional clones during tofacitinib.

Treatment here: oral pan-JAK inhibitor, 5-10 mg twice daily. Patients with alopecia areata provided lesional scalp punch biopsies as well as peripheral blood. As concerns this clone: What it binds is not known.

Sequencing used cDNA as its template, made by extracting RNA and reverse transcribing it. Profiled with immunoSEQ multiplex PCR; TCRdb holds only in-frame clones, not every one. The sample consists of 150,000 to 200,000 clones, roughly three fifths of them appearing once. There are 16 residues in the CDR3. CDR1 LGHNT and CDR2 FRNRAP come from the germline V gene. Trimming removed 6 bases from V and 0 bases from J, with 14 bases in between. The specimen comprised CD4+ T cells sorted from blood, sampled between weeks 47 and 50, from a patient treated with tofacitinib. The receptor's source is a human donor with alopecia areata. The V and J genes are TRBV12-5 and TRBJ2-2, with D possibly TRBD1 on 5 matching bases. The CDR3, as DNA: TGTGCTAGTGGCCTCGGGCAGGGAACGAACACCGGGGAGCTGTTTTTT. It is translated as CASGLGQGTNTGELFF.